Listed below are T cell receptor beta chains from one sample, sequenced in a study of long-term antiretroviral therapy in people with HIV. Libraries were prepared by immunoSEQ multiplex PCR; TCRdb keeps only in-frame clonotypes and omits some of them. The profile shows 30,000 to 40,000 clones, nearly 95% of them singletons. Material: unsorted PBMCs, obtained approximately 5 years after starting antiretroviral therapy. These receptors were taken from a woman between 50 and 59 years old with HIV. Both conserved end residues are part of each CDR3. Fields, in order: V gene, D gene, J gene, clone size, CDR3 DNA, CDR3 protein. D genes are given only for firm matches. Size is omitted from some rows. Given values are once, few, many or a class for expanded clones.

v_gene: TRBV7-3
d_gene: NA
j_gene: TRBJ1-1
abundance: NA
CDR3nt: TGTGCCAGCAGCCTCGAGAAGCTGAACACTGAAGCTTTCTTT
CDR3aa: CASSLEKLNTEAFF

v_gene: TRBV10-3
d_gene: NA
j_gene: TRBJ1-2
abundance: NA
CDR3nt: TGTGCCATTTCCGAACAGGGCCCAAACTATGGCTACACCTTC
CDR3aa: CAISEQGPNYGYTF

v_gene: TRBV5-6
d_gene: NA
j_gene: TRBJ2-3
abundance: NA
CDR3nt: TGTGCCAGTAGCCAGCTACACACAGATACGCAGTATTTT
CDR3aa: CASSQLHTDTQYF

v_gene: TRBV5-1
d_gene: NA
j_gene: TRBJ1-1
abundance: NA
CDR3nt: TGCGCCAGCAGCTTTAAAGGGAACACTGAAGCTTTCTTT
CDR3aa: CASSFKGNTEAFF

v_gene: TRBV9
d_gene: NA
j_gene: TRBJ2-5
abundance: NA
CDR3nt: TGTGCCAGCAGCGTAGAGGGCGGGCAGCAAGAGACCCAGTACTTC
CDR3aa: CASSVEGGQQETQYF

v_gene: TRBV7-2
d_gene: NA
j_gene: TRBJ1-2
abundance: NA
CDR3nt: TGTGCCAGCAGCCCCCCGGGGAACTATGGCTACACCTTC
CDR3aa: CASSPPGNYGYTF

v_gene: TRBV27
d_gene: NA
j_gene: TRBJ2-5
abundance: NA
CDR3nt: TGTGCCAAACACTTAAAAGGGGGATCCCCGTCGGGGACCCAGTACTTC
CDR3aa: CAKHLKGGSPSGTQYF

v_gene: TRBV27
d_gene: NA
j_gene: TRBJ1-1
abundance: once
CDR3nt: TGTGCCAGCAGTTTCGGTTTGAACACTGAAGCTTTCTTT
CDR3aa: CASSFGLNTEAFF

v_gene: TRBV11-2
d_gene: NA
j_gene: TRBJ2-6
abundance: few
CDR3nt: TGTGCCAGCAGCCAAGGACAGAGCTCTGGGGCCAACGTCCTGACTTTC
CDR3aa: CASSQGQSSGANVLTF

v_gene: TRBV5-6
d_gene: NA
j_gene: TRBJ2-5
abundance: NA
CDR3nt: TGTGCCAGCACCCGATCGGGGATGTTGGAGACCCAGTACTTC
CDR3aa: CASTRSGMLETQYF

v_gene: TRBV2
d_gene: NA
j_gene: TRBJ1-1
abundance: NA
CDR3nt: TGTGCCAGCAGTGAAGGAGGGGGCACTGAAGCTTTCTTT
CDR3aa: CASSEGGGTEAFF

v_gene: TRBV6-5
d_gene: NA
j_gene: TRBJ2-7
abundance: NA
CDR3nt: TGTGCCAGCGGTAACATACGGGGCGAGCAGTACTTC
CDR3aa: CASGNIRGEQYF

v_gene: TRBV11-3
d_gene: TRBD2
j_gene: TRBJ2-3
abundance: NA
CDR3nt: TGTGCCAGCAGTTTAACCGGGGGGGTGACCGATACGCAGTATTTT
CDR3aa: CASSLTGGVTDTQYF

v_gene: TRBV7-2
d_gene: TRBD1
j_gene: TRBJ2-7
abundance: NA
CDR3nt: TGTGCCAGCAGCTTAGAAGAGTGGGACAGGGGGCCTGAGCAGTACTTC
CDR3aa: CASSLEEWDRGPEQYF

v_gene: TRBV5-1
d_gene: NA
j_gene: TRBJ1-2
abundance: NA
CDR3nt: TGCGCCAGCAGCGCAGGGGATAACTATGGCTACACCTTC
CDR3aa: CASSAGDNYGYTF

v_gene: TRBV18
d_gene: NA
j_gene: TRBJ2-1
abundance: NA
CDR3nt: TGTGCCAGCTCAACCACAGGGTTGGAGCAGTTCTTC
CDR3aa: CASSTTGLEQFF

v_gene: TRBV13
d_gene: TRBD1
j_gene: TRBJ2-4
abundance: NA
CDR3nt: TGTGCCAGCAGCTTAGAAGGGACAGGGAGGAACATTCAGTACTTC
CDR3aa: CASSLEGTGRNIQYF

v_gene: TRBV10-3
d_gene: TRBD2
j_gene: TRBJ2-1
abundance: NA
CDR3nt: TGTGCCACCTATATGGGACTAGCGGGGGTTAATGAGCAGTTCTTC
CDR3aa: CATYMGLAGVNEQFF

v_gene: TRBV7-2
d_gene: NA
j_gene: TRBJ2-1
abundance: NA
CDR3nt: TGTGCCAGCAGCTTTACCCGACAATCGGGCAATGAGCAGTTCTTC
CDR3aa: CASSFTRQSGNEQFF

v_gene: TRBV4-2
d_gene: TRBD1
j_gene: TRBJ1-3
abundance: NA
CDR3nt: TGTGCCAGCAGCCAAAGACAGGGGTCGGTTGGAAACACCATATATTTT
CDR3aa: CASSQRQGSVGNTIYF

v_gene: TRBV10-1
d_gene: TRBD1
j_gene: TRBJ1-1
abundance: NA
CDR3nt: TGCGCCAGCAACCGGGACAGGGGGCCTCTTATGAACACTGAAGCTTTCTTT
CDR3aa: CASNRDRGPLMNTEAFF

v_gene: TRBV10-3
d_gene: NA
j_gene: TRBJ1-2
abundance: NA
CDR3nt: TGTGCCTCAAAATCAGGTGACTATGGCTACACCTTC
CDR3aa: CASKSGDYGYTF

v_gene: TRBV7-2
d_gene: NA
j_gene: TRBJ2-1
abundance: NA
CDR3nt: TGTGCCAGCAGTTATAGGGTTTCCTACAATGAGCAGTTCTTC
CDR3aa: CASSYRVSYNEQFF

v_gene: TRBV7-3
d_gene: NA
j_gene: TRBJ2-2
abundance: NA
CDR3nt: TGTGCCAGCAGCTTACAGATGGCAGGGATCACCGGGGAGCTGTTTTTT
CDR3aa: CASSLQMAGITGELFF

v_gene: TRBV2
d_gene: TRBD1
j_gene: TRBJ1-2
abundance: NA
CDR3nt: TGTGCCAGCGCTCGGGACAGGGTTGGCTATGGCTACACCTTC
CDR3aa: CASARDRVGYGYTF

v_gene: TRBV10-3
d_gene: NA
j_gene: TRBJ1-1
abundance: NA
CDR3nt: TGTGCCATCAGAAAAACAGGAAGTGACACTGAAGCTTTCTTT
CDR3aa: CAIRKTGSDTEAFF

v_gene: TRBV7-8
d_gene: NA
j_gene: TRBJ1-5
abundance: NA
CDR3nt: TGTGCCAGCAGCCTAAGACCGGGGCAGGCCAGCAATCAGCCCCAGCATTTT
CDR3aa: CASSLRPGQASNQPQHF

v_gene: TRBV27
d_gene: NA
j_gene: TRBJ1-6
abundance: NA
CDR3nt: TGTGCCAGCAGCCTAGTGGGATATAATTCACCCCTCCACTTT
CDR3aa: CASSLVGYNSPLHF

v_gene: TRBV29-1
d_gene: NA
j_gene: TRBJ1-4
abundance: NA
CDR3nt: TGCAGCGTTGACAGCTACGATAATGAAAAACTGTTTTTT
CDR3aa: CSVDSYDNEKLFF

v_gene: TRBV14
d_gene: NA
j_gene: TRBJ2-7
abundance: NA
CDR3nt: TGTGCCAGCAGCCAGGGACCCGAACGGACCCACGCCTCCTACGAGCAGTACTTC
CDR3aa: CASSQGPERTHASYEQYF

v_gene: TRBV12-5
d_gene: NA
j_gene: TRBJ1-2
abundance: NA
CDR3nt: TGTGCTAGCGGGCTTACCTATGGCTACACCTTC
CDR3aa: CASGLTYGYTF

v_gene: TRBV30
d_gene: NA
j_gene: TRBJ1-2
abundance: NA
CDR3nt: TGTGCCTGGAGTTACTCGCTAGTTAACTATGGCTACACCTTC
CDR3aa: CAWSYSLVNYGYTF

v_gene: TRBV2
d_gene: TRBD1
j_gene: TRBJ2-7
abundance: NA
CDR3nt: TGTGCCAGCAGCAGGGACAGGGGGCGGAACGAGCAGTACTTC
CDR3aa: CASSRDRGRNEQYF

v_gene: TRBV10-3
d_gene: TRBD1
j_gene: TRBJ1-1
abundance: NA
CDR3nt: TGTGCCATCAGTGAGTCGACAGGGGAGACCACTGAAGCTTTCTTT
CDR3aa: CAISESTGETTEAFF

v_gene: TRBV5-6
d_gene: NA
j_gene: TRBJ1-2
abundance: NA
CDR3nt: TGTGCCAGCAGATTGTCAGGGGAGCTAGGCTACACCTTC
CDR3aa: CASRLSGELGYTF

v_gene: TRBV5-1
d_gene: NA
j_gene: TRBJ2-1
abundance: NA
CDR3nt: TGCGCCAGCAGCCGGGACGGGGAGGAGCAGTTCTTC
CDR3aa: CASSRDGEEQFF

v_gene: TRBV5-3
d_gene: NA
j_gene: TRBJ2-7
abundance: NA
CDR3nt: TGTGCCAGAAGCTTGGAGCGGAGATCCTACGAGCAGTACTTC
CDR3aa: CARSLERRSYEQYF

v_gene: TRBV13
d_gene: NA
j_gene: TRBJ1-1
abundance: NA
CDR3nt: TGTGCCAGCAGCTTAGGGGACGGCAACACTGAAGCTTTCTTT
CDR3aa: CASSLGDGNTEAFF

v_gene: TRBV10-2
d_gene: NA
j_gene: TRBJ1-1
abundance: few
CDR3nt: TGCGCCAGCAGGGGGGATAATCCTGAAGCTTTCTTT
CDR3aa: CASRGDNPEAFF

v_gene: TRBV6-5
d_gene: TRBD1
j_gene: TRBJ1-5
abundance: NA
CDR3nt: TGTGCCAGCAGGAAGGGACAGGGGGCTTCTCAGCCCCAGCATTTT
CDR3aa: CASRKGQGASQPQHF

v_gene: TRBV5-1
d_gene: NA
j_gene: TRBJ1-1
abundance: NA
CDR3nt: TGCGCCAGCAGCTTAGCAAACACTGAAGCTTTCTTT
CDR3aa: CASSLANTEAFF

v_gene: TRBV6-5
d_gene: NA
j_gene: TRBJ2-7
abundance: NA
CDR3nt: TGTGCCAGCAGTTATTCACAGGGATACGAGCAGTACTTC
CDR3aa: CASSYSQGYEQYF

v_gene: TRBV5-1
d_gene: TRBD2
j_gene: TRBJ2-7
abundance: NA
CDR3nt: TGCGCCAGCAGCTTGCTCCTAAGCGGGGGGCAATACGAGCAGTACTTC
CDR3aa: CASSLLLSGGQYEQYF

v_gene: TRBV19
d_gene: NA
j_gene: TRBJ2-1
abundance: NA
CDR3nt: TGTGCCAGTCGGGGCCTAGGTCTTTACAATGAGCAGTTCTTC
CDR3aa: CASRGLGLYNEQFF

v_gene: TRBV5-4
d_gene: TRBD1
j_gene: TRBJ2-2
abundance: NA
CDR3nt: TGTGCCAGCAGCCCAAAACCGGGACAGGGGTCCACCGGGGAGCTGTTTTTT
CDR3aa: CASSPKPGQGSTGELFF

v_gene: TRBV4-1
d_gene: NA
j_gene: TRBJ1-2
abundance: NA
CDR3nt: TGCGCCAGCAGCCAAGGATCAGGTGGTTACTATGGCTACACCTTC
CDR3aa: CASSQGSGGYYGYTF

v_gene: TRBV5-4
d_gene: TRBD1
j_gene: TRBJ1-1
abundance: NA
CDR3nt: TGTGCCAGCAGCGGAGGGACAGGGATGGGCACTGAAGCTTTCTTT
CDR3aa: CASSGGTGMGTEAFF

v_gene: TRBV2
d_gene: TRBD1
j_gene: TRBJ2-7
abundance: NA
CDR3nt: TGTGCCAGCAGTCTGACAGGGGGTGCCGTCTACGAGCAGTACTTC
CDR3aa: CASSLTGGAVYEQYF

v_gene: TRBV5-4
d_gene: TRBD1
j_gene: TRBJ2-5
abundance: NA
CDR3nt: TGTGCCAGCAGCTTACCAGGACAGGGGGCTGAGACCCAGTACTTC
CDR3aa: CASSLPGQGAETQYF

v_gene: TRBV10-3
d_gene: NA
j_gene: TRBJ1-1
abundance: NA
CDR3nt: TGTGCCACGGGGGGGGGCACGAACACTGAAGCTTTCTTT
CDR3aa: CATGGGTNTEAFF

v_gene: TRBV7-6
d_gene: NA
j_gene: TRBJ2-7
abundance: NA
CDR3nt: TGTGCCAGCAGCTACAGGGTCGGCTTCGGCGAGCAGTACTTC
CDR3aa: CASSYRVGFGEQYF

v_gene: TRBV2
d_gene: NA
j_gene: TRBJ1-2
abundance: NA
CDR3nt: TGTGCCAGCAGTGAAACCAGGAACGGAAACCCATCGAACTATGGCTACACCTTC
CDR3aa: CASSETRNGNPSNYGYTF